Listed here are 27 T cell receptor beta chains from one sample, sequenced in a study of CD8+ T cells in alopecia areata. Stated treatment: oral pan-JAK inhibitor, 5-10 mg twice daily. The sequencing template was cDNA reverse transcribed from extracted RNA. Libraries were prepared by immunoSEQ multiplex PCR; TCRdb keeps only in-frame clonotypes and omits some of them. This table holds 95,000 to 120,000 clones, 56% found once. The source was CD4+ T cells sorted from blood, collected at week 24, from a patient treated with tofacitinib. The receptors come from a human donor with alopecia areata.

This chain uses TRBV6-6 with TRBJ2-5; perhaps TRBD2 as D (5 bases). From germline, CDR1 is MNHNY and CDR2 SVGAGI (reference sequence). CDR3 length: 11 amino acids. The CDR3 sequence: CATTFQETQYF. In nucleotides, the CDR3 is TGTGCGACTACCTTTCAAGAGACCCAGTACTTC.

CDR3 nucleotide sequence: TGTGCCAGCAGTTCTAGCGGGGGAGGGACCCAGTACTTC. This translates into CASSSSGGGTQYF. The V gene is TRBV6-6, the J gene TRBJ2-5; 10 bases align to TRBD2. Germline V gives CDR1 MNHNY, CDR2 SVGAGI (reference sequence). V lost 4 bases to trimming and J lost 7 bases; unmatched junction nucleotides: 3. The CDR3 runs 13 residues.

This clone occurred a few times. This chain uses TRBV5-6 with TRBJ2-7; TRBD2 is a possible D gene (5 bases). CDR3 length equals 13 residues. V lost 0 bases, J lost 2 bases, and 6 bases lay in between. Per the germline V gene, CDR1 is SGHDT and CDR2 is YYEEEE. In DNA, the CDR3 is TGTGCCAGCAGCTTGGGAGGGACCTACGAGCAGTACTTC. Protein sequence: CASSLGGTYEQYF. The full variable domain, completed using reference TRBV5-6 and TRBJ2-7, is DAGVTQSPTHLIKTRGQQVTLRCSPKSGHDTVSWYQQALGQGPQFIFQYYEEEERQRGNFPDRFSGHQFPNYSSELNVNALLLGDSALYLCASSLGGTYEQYFGPGTRLTVT.

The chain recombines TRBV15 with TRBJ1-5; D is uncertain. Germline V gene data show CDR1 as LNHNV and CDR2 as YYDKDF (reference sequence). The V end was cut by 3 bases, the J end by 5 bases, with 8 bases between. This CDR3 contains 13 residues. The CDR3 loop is CATSSAQDQPQHF. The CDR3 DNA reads TGTGCCACCAGCAGCGCGCAAGATCAGCCCCAGCATTTT. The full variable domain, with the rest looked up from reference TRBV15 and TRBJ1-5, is DAMVIQNPRYQVTQFGKPVTLSCSQTLNHNVMYWYQQKSSQAPKLLFHYYDKDFNNEADTPDNFQSRRPNTSFCFLDIRSPGLGDTAMYLCATSSAQDQPQHFGDGTRLSIL.

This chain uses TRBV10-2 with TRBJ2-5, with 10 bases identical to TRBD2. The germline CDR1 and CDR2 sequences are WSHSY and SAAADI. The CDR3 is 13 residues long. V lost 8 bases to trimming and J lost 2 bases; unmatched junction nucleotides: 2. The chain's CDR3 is CASRSGGQETQYF. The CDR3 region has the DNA TGCGCCAGCCGTAGCGGGGGGCAAGAGACCCAGTACTTC.

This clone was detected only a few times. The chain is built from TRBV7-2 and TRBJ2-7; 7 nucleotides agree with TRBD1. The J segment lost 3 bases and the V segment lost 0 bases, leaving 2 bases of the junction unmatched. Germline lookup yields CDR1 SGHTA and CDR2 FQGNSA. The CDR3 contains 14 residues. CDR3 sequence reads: CASSLAAGGYEQYF. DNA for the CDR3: TGTGCCAGCAGCTTAGCCGCAGGGGGCTACGAGCAGTACTTC.

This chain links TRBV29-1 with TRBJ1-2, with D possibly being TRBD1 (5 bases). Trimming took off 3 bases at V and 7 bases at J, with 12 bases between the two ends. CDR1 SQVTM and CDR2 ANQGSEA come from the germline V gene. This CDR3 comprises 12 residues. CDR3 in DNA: TGCAGCGTTGACAGGGATCGACGTGGCTACACCTTC. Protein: CSVDRDRRGYTF.

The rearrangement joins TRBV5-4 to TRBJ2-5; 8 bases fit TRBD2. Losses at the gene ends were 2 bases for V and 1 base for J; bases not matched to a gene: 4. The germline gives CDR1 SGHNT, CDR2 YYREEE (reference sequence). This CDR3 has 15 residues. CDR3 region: CASSFGGLAQETQYF. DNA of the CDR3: TGTGCCAGCAGCTTCGGAGGACTAGCCCAAGAGACCCAGTACTTC. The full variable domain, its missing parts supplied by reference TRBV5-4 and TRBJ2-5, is ETGVTQSPTHLIKTRGQQVTLRCSSQSGHNTVSWYQQALGQGPQFIFQYYREEENGRGNFPPRFSGLQFPNYSSELNVNALELDDSALYLCASSFGGLAQETQYFGPGTRLLVL.

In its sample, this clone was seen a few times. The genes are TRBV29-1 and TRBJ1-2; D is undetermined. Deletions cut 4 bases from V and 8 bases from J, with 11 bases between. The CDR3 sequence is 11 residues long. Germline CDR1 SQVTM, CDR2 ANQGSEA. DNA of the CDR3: TGCAGCGTTGGCAGTGTTCGGGGCTACACCTTC. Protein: CSVGSVRGYTF. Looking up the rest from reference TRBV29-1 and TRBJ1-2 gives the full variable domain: SAVISQKPSRDICQRGTSLTIQCQVDSQVTMMFWYRQQPGQSLTLIATANQGSEATYESGFVIDKFPISRPNLTFSTLTVSNMSPEDSSIYLCSVGSVRGYTFGSGTRLTVV.

CDR3 sequence: CASSLGNNQPQHF. CDR3 nucleotides: TGTGCCAGCAGCTTAGGCAACAATCAGCCCCAGCATTTT. The gene calls are TRBV5-4 and TRBJ1-5, with no clear D. CDR3 length: 13 amino acids. V lost 2 bases and J 3 bases, leaving 6 bases between the germline ends. From germline, CDR1 is SGHNT and CDR2 YYREEE (reference sequence).

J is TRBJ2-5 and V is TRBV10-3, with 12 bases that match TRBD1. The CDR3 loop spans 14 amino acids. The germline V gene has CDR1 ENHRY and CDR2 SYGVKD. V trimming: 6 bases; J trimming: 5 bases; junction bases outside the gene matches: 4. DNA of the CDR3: TGTGCCATCAGACCGGGACAGGGGGCGGAGACCCAGTACTTC. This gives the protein CAIRPGQGAETQYF.

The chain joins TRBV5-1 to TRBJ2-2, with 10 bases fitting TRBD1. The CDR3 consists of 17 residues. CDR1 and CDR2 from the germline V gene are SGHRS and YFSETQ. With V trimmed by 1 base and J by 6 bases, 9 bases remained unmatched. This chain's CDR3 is CASSLRQGADLPGELFF. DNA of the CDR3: TGCGCCAGCAGCTTGCGACAGGGGGCGGATTTGCCCGGGGAGCTGTTTTTT.

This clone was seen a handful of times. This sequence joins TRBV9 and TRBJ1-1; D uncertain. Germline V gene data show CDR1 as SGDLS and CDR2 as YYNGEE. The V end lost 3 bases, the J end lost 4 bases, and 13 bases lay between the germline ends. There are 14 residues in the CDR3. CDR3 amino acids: CASSAGGSSTEAFF. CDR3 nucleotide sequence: TGTGCCAGCAGCGCAGGTGGATCCAGCACTGAAGCTTTCTTT.

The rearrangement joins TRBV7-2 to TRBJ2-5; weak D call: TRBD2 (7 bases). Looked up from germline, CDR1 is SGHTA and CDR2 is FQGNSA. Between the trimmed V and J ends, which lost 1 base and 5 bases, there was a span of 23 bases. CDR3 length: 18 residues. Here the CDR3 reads CASSLGRFGQRGGETQYF. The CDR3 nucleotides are TGTGCCAGCAGCTTAGGCCGGTTCGGACAGAGGGGAGGGGAGACCCAGTACTTC.

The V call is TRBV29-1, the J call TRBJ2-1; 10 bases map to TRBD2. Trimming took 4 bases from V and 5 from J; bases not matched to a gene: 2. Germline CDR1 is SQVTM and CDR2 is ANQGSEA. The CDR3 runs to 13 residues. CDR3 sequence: CSVASGGNNEQFF. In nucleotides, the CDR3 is TGCAGCGTTGCTAGCGGGGGTAACAATGAGCAGTTCTTC.

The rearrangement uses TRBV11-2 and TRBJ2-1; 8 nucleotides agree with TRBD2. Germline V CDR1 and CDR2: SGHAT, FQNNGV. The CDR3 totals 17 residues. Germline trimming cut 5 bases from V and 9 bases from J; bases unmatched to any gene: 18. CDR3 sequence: CASSTLYSDSGGAEQFF. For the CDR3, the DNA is TGTGCCAGCAGCACCCTTTACTCGGACAGCGGGGGCGCTGAGCAGTTCTTC.

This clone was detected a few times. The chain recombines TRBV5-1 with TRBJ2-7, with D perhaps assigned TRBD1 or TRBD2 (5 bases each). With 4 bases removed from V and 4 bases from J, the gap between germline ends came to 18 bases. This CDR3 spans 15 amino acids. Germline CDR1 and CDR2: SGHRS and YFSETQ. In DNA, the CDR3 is TGCGCCAGCAGCCTCGGGACGGCCGCAGCTTACGAGCAGTACTTC. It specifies CASSLGTAAAYEQYF.

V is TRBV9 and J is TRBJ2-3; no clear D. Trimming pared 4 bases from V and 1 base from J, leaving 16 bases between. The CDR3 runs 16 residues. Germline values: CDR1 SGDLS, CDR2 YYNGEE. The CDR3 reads CASSLAGRLGTDTQYF. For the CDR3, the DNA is TGTGCCAGCAGCCTGGCTGGGCGCCTCGGCACAGATACGCAGTATTTT.

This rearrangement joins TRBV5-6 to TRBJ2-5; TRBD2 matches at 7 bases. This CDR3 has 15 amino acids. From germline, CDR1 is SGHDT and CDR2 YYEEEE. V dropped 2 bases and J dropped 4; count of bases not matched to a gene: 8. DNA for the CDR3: TGTGCCAGCAGCTTTGCGGGAGTCCTGGGAGAGACCCAGTACTTC. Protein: CASSFAGVLGETQYF.

As DNA, the CDR3 is TGTGCCAGCAGCTCGGACGTCTACGAGCAGTACTTC. This encodes CASSSDVYEQYF. The chain joins TRBV7-2 to TRBJ2-7; D unclear. Trimming stripped 4 bases from V and 3 bases from J, with 7 bases between. The germline V gene has CDR1 SGHTA and CDR2 FQGNSA. This CDR3 has 12 residues.

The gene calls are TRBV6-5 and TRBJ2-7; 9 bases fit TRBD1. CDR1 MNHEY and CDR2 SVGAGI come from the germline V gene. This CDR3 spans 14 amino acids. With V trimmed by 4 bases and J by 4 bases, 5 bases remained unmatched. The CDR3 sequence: CASSWDREAYEQYF. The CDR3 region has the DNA TGTGCCAGCAGTTGGGACAGGGAAGCGTACGAGCAGTACTTC.

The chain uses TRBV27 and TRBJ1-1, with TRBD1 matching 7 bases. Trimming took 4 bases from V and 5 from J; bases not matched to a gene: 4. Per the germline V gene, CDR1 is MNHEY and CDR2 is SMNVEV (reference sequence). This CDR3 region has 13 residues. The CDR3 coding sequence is TGTGCCAGCAGTTCCCCAGGGGGGACTGAAGCTTTCTTT. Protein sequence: CASSSPGGTEAFF.

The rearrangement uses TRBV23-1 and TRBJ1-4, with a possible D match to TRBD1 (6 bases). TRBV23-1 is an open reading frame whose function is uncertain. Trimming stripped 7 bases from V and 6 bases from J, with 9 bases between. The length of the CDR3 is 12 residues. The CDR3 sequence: CASNNRDEKLFF. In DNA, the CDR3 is TGCGCCAGCAACAACAGGGATGAAAAACTGTTTTTT.

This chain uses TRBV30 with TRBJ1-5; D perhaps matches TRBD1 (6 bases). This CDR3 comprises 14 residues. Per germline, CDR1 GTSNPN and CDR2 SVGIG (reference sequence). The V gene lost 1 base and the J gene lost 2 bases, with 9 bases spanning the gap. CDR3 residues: CAWSGGGGNQPQHF. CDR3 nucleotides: TGTGCCTGGAGTGGAGGGGGGGGCAATCAGCCCCAGCATTTT.

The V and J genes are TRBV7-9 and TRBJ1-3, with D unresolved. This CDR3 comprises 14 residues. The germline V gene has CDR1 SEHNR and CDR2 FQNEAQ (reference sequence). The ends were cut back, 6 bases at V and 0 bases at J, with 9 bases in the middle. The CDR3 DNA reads TGTGCCAGCAGTCTCGACGGCTCTGGAAACACCATATATTTT. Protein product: CASSLDGSGNTIYF.

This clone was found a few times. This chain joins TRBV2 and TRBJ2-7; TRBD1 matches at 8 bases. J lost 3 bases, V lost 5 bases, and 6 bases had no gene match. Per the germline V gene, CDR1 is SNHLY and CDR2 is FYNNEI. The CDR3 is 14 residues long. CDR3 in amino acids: CASSRAGQGYEQYF. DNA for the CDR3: TGTGCCAGCAGTCGAGCCGGACAGGGCTACGAGCAGTACTTC.

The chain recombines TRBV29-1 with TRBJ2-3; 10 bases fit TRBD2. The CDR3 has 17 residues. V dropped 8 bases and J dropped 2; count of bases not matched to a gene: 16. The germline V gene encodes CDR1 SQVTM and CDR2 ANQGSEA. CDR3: CSTLGLAGAPNTDTQYF. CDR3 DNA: TGCAGCACCCTGGGGCTAGCGGGGGCGCCAAACACAGATACGCAGTATTTT.